Listed here are 5 T cell receptor beta chains from one sample, sequenced in a study of shared clonotypes between healthy human individuals (dated by TCRdb to between 2020 and 2021). The method behind the library was the immunoSEQ multiplex PCR assay. TCRdb carries this immuneACCESS record with in-frame sequences only. Its versions omit some clonotypes, under half of them owing to an unresolved V gene in the studies checked, with the rest unexplained. The sample includes about 2 million clones, with approximately 94% observed a single time. The top ten hold about 1.1% of the sample. CD8 naive samples consisted of CD45RO-negative cells that were positively selected for CCR7, yielding a CD45RA+CCR7+ population without TemRA cells. Sequenced material: naive CD8+ T cells sorted from blood. In light of the paper, this sample's cell subset or site label describes: CD45RA+CCR7+. Receptor source: a man between 18 and 35 years old in good health.

The chain joins TRBV29-1 to TRBJ1-1, with 10 bases lining up with TRBD1. The CDR3 length is 15 residues. Germline values: CDR1 SQVTM, CDR2 ANQGSEA. The V and J ends lost 7 bases and 0 bases, in that order; junction bases with no gene match: 8. The CDR3 reads CSGVTGGGMNTEAFF. CDR3 nucleotide sequence: TGCAGCGGGGTGACAGGGGGCGGAATGAACACTGAAGCTTTCTTT.

V usage is TRBV7-9 and J usage is TRBJ2-1, with 10 bases fitting TRBD1. V trimming: 4 bases; J trimming: 6 bases; junction bases outside the gene matches: 3. The CDR3 contains 14 residues. In germline, CDR1 is SEHNR, CDR2 FQNEAQ (reference sequence). The CDR3, as DNA: TGTGCCAGCAGCTCGCGGACAGGGGGCAATGAGCAGTTCTTC. Protein sequence: CASSSRTGGNEQFF.

This chain joins TRBV12-5 and TRBJ1-1, with unresolved D. Germline V lookup: CDR1 LGHNT, CDR2 FRNRAP. CDR3 size: 12 residues. V shed 6 bases and J shed 2 bases, with 7 bases lying between them. CDR3 sequence: CASGFDNTEAFF. CDR3 bases: TGTGCTAGTGGCTTCGATAACACTGAAGCTTTCTTT.

J is TRBJ1-1 and V is TRBV19, with D unclear. Germline lookup yields CDR1 LNHDA and CDR2 SQIVND (reference sequence). Trimming took 3 bases from V and 5 from J, leaving 10 bases between them. The CDR3 extends over 13 amino acids. The CDR3 DNA follows: TGTGCCAGTAGTATGGTATCCAATACTGAAGCTTTCTTT. Its translation: CASSMVSNTEAFF.

The chain links TRBV28 to TRBJ1-2; D might be TRBD1 (6 bases). Trimming pared 1 base from V and 6 bases from J, leaving 15 bases between. This CDR3 comprises 15 residues. CDR1 is MDHEN and CDR2 is SYDVKM in the germline V gene. CDR3 sequence (DNA): TGTGCCAGCAGTTTATACAGGGAGGCTAGGGATGGCTACACCTTC. Its translation: CASSLYREARDGYTF.